These 23 T cell receptor beta chains originate from one sample sequenced in a study of blood T cells in healthy people across ages. It was with a sample-barcoded 5' primer and a J-beta primer mix that a second PCR of about 6 to 11 cycles was run. MiXCR, run by TCRdb on the 5' RACE reads, gives a single entry per CDR3 protein. The sample contains fewer than 2,000,000 distinct CDR3 sequences, almost 35% of which appear only once. The sequenced sample consisted of blood. The receptors were sampled from a woman aged 25 to 45 in good health.

The genes are TRBV2 and TRBJ2-2; D is unresolved. Germline-derived CDR1 and CDR2 are SNHLY and FYNNEI. V shed 6 bases and J shed 0 bases, with 17 bases lying between them. The CDR3 has 17 amino acids. CDR3 sequence reads: CASRAVGKGANTGELFF. The CDR3 DNA follows: TGTGCCAGCAGGGCCGTGGGGAAGGGTGCGAACACCGGGGAGCTGTTTTTT.

The rearrangement joins TRBV30 to TRBJ2-7, with D tentatively TRBD1 or TRBD2 (5 bases each). Deletions cut 8 bases from V and 0 bases from J, with 14 bases between. The length of the CDR3 is 13 residues. Per germline, CDR1 GTSNPN and CDR2 SVGIG (reference sequence). The CDR3: CALDGTVSYEQYF. CDR3 sequence (DNA): TGTGCCCTGGATGGGACGGTCTCCTACGAGCAGTACTTC.

The chain couples TRBV7-6 to TRBJ2-2; a weak D match, TRBD2 (6 bases). The V end was cut by 5 bases, the J end by 5 bases, with 21 bases between. The CDR3 is 17 residues long. Germline V gene lookup returns CDR1 SGHVS and CDR2 FNYEAQ. The CDR3 spells CASSPYPDGSGTGELFF. The CDR3 DNA reads as TGTGCCAGCAGCCCCTACCCCGACGGGAGTGGGACCGGGGAGCTGTTTTTT.

A remark on this clonotype: This may be a read error: a much more frequent sequence differs by one nucleotide. The rearrangement links TRBV4-1 to TRBJ1-2; 10 bases are shared with TRBD1. Per germline, CDR1 MGHRA and CDR2 YSYEKL. The V gene end was trimmed by 6 bases and the J gene end by 13 bases; junction bases not matched to a gene: 17. The CDR3 has 15 residues. CDR3 DNA sequence: TGCGCCAGCAGTGGAACCCCGGGACAGGGGAAGGCCTGCACCTTC. Translating gives CASSGTPGQGKACTF.

This clonotype was found a few times. The chain couples TRBV20-1 to TRBJ1-2; a possible D gene is TRBD1 (5 bases). The CDR3 length is 14 residues. Germline CDR1 is DFQATT and CDR2 is SNEGSKA (reference sequence). V lost 2 bases to trimming and J lost 4 bases, with 14 bases between them. CDR3 nucleotide sequence: TGCAGTGCTAGAAACCGGGACCCAGGCTATGGCTACACCTTC. Its protein product is CSARNRDPGYGYTF.

V usage is TRBV20-1 and J usage is TRBJ2-1; 8 bases agree with TRBD2. This CDR3 has 15 amino acids. Unmatched junction bases numbered 8, after V lost 4 bases and J lost 3 bases. The germline V gene has CDR1 DFQATT and CDR2 SNEGSKA (reference sequence). The CDR3 bases are TGCAGTGCTATAAATCTAGCGGGCAGCTACAATGAGCAGTTCTTC. Translated, it gives CSAINLAGSYNEQFF.

This clonotype was detected only once. Lacking the conserved final phenylalanine or tryptophan, this CDR3 likely reflects a read error. J is TRBJ2-1 and V is TRBV11-2; D is uncertain. Germline-derived CDR1 and CDR2 are SGHAT and FQNNGV. The CDR3 extends over 14 amino acids. DNA for the CDR3: TGTGCCGGCAGCTTTGGCAGGAAATACAATGAGCAGTTCTGC. The encoded protein is CAGSFGRKYNEQFC.

The chain employs TRBV5-1 and TRBJ1-2; D is unresolved. V shed 2 bases and J shed 3 bases, with 11 bases lying between them. The length of the CDR3 is 14 residues. Germline V gene sequence: CDR1 SGHRS, CDR2 YFSETQ. The CDR3 region has the DNA TGCGCCAGCAGCTTTGCTGTTCAGGACTATGGCTACACCTTC. Encoded protein: CASSFAVQDYGYTF.

This clonotype has only one observation. The chain couples TRBV9 to TRBJ2-7, with D perhaps TRBD1 (6 bases). V dropped 0 bases and J dropped 1 base, with 14 bases sitting between them. The CDR3 sequence is 16 residues long. From germline, CDR1 is SGDLS and CDR2 YYNGEE. CDR3 sequence: CASSVDQGTRSYEQYF. The CDR3 coding sequence is TGTGCCAGCAGCGTAGATCAGGGGACGAGATCCTACGAGCAGTACTTC.

This clonotype was seen more than once but under ten times. The V gene is TRBV9, the J gene TRBJ1-1; possibly TRBD1 for D (5 bases). The CDR3 has 13 residues. Deletions cut 2 bases from V and 4 bases from J, with 9 bases between. Germline CDR1 reads SGDLS; CDR2 reads YYNGEE. The CDR3 is CASSVDSFTEAFF. DNA for the CDR3: TGTGCCAGCAGCGTCGACAGCTTCACTGAAGCTTTCTTT.

J is TRBJ2-7 and V is TRBV27, with D perhaps TRBD1 or TRBD2 (5 bases each). Germline V gene lookup returns CDR1 MNHEY and CDR2 SMNVEV (reference sequence). This CDR3 region has 14 residues. Deletions cut 6 bases from V and 0 bases from J, with 12 bases between. In nucleotides, the CDR3 is TGTGCCAGCAGACGAGAGGGGAGCTCCTACGAGCAGTACTTC. Translated: CASRREGSSYEQYF.

This clonotype turned up a few times. The chain is built from TRBV27 and TRBJ2-7, with D possibly matching TRBD2 (6 bases). This CDR3 region has 13 residues. V lost 4 bases to trimming and J lost 7 bases, with 14 bases between them. Per the germline V gene, CDR1 is MNHEY and CDR2 is SMNVEV (reference sequence). The CDR3 spells CASSSGVEGEQYF. The CDR3 DNA follows: TGTGCCAGCAGTTCGGGGGTTGAGGGTGAGCAGTACTTC.

This clonotype appeared many times. This chain joins TRBV12-3 or TRBV12-4 and TRBJ1-2, with 10 nucleotides matching TRBD1. The CDR3 runs 14 residues. V gave up 5 bases and J gave up 4 bases; unmatched junction bases: 4. This CDR3 is CASSPRTGGYGYTF. The CDR3 nucleotides are TGTGCCAGCAGTCCCCGGACAGGGGGCTATGGCTACACCTTC.

Details on this clonotype: This may be a read error, as it is one base from a much larger clone. V gene TRBV6-1 combines with J gene TRBJ1-2, with no clear D. Trimming cost V 4 bases and J 2 bases, with 8 bases left between them. The CDR3 has 13 amino acids. CDR1 and CDR2 (germline): MNHNS, SASEGT. The CDR3 region is CASSGLPNYGYTF. CDR3 DNA: TGTGCCAGCAGTGGACTGCCGAACTATGGCTACACCTTC.

This clonotype was observed a few times. The V and J genes are TRBV7-9 and TRBJ1-6, with D uncertain. V was trimmed by 5 bases and J by 16 bases, leaving 18 bases between them. The length of the CDR3 is 13 residues. Germline loops: CDR1 SEHNR, CDR2 FQNEAQ (reference sequence). The CDR3 bases are TGTGCCAGCAGCAATGCCCCAGGTGGTCAACTCCACTTT. The encoded protein is CASSNAPGGQLHF.

V is TRBV6-2 or TRBV6-3 and J is TRBJ1-5; TRBD1 might be the D (5 bases). Germline V CDR1 and CDR2: MNHEY, SVGEGT. Trimming took 11 bases from V and 5 from J, leaving 19 bases between them. The CDR3 sequence is 14 residues long. The CDR3 nucleotides are TGTGCCCGCAATACCGGGGCCCCCGATCAGCCCCAGCATTTT. This sequence encodes CARNTGAPDQPQHF.

This chain joins TRBV27 and TRBJ2-1; possibly TRBD2 for D (6 bases). The germline CDR1 and CDR2 sequences are MNHEY and SMNVEV (reference sequence). The CDR3 loop spans 15 amino acids. V lost 6 bases and J 9 bases, leaving 21 bases between the germline ends. The DNA of the CDR3 is TGTGCCAGCAGCTTGGGGCTAGGTAGGGGAGGTGAGCAGTTCTTC. Translating gives CASSLGLGRGGEQFF.

This clonotype occurred a few times. Sequence at one end of the junction differs from germline and may be a read error. The J gene is TRBJ2-1, the V gene TRBV4-1; D possibly corresponds to TRBD2 (6 bases). CDR3 length: 18 residues. Germline V gives CDR1 MGHRA, CDR2 YSYEKL. Written as DNA, the CDR3 is TGCGCCAGCAGCCAAGCGGACGGGGGTTGGTCCTCCTATAATGAGCAGTTCTTC. Translated, it gives CASSQADGGWSSYNEQFF.

This chain links TRBV2 with TRBJ1-2; perhaps TRBD1 as D (5 bases). This CDR3 is built from 13 residues. Germline V CDR1 and CDR2: SNHLY, FYNNEI. Trimming stripped 7 bases from V and 6 bases from J, with 15 bases between. This CDR3 is CASKQGSWDGYTF. The CDR3 coding sequence is TGTGCCAGCAAGCAGGGTTCGTGGGATGGCTACACCTTC.

The CDR3 DNA follows: TGTGCCAGCAGCTTAACAGGGATGTCTAGCGAGCAGTTCTTC. It is translated as CASSLTGMSSEQFF. J is TRBJ2-1 and V is TRBV7-9; possibly TRBD1 for D (6 bases). CDR3 length: 14 amino acids. The ends were cut back, 2 bases at V and 10 bases at J, with 15 bases in the middle. Germline V gene sequence: CDR1 SEHNR, CDR2 FQNEAQ (reference sequence).

J is TRBJ2-3 and V is TRBV20-1; possible D gene TRBD2, 6 bases. Germline values: CDR1 DFQATT, CDR2 SNEGSKA (reference sequence). The CDR3 loop spans 15 amino acids. V was shortened by 5 bases and J by 4 bases, with 19 bases between the two germline ends. The CDR3 sequence is CSASGSGPAPDTQYF. The DNA for the CDR3 is TGCAGTGCTTCAGGCAGCGGGCCCGCCCCAGATACGCAGTATTTT.

This clonotype was seen at least ten times. This rearrangement joins TRBV12-3 or TRBV12-4 to TRBJ2-1; D unresolved. V dropped 1 base and J dropped 1 base, with 8 bases sitting between them. CDR3 size: 15 residues. CDR3 nucleotide sequence: TGTGCCAGCAGTTTAGACCTTTCTTCCTACAATGAGCAGTTCTTC. It translates to CASSLDLSSYNEQFF.

This clonotype was observed a few times. One junction end disagrees with the germline gene, perhaps due to a read error. The chain combines TRBV20-1 with TRBJ2-3; no clear D gene. The CDR3 has 12 residues. The germline CDR1 and CDR2 sequences are DFQATT and SNEGSKA (reference sequence). This CDR3 reads CNARSPSDTQYF. The CDR3 region has the DNA TGCAATGCTAGGTCCCCCTCGGATACGCAGTATTTT.